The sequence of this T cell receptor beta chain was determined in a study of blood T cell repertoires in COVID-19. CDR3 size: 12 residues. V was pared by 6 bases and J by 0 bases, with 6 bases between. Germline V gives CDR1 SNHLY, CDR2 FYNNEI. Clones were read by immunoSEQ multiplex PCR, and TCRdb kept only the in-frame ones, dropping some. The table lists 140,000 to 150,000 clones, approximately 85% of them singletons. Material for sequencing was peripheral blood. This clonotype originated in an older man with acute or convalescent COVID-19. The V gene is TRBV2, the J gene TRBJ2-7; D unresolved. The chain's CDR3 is CASRSSSYEQYF. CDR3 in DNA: TGTGCCAGCAGATCCAGCTCCTACGAGCAGTACTTC.